These T cell receptor beta chains were read from a single sample in a study of blood T cell repertoires in COVID-19. Here immunoSEQ multiplex PCR was the method, and the copy in TCRdb shows in-frame clones only, minus some. The repertoire has around 110,000 clones, 80% to 90% of them found once; the top ten carry roughly 1.5%. Source material: peripheral blood. Source of these receptors: a middle-aged man with acute or convalescent COVID-19. The CDR3 runs from the conserved cysteine through the conserved F or W. The order of the fields is D gene, V gene, clone size, J gene, CDR3 DNA, CDR3 protein. D genes are given only for firm matches. Size values are once, few and many counts, or a class for expanded clones, and some rows have none.

D gene: TRBD2
V gene: TRBV5-1
clone size: few
J gene: TRBJ2-5
CDR3 DNA: TGCGCCAGCAGCTTACGGGAGGGCCAGACCCAGTACTTC
CDR3 protein: CASSLREGQTQYF

D gene: NA
V gene: TRBV28
clone size: NA
J gene: TRBJ1-6
CDR3 DNA: TGTGCCAGCAGCTCAGGGTCTGGAGAAAATTCACCCCTCCACTTT
CDR3 protein: CASSSGSGENSPLHF

D gene: NA
V gene: TRBV7-2
clone size: medium-sized
J gene: TRBJ1-2
CDR3 DNA: TGTGCCAGCAGCTTAGAAGGGGGTGCAGTCTATGGCTACACCTTC
CDR3 protein: CASSLEGGAVYGYTF

D gene: NA
V gene: TRBV5-4
clone size: few
J gene: TRBJ2-1
CDR3 DNA: TGTGCCAGCAGCCCCGCGAGCCTAGCAGCCTACAATGAGCAGTTCTTC
CDR3 protein: CASSPASLAAYNEQFF

D gene: NA
V gene: TRBV4-3
clone size: NA
J gene: TRBJ2-7
CDR3 DNA: TGCGCCAGCAGCCAAGTACAGGGAGAGTCCTACGAGCAGTACTTC
CDR3 protein: CASSQVQGESYEQYF

D gene: NA
V gene: TRBV18
clone size: NA
J gene: TRBJ1-1
CDR3 DNA: TGTGCCAGCTCACCACCGGACAAACAGAGGACTGAAGCTTTCTTT
CDR3 protein: CASSPPDKQRTEAFF

D gene: NA
V gene: TRBV5-6
clone size: NA
J gene: TRBJ1-2
CDR3 DNA: TGTGCCAGCAGCCCCGGAGGGGATGGCTACACCTTC
CDR3 protein: CASSPGGDGYTF

D gene: NA
V gene: TRBV5-1
clone size: NA
J gene: TRBJ1-1
CDR3 DNA: TGCGCCAGCAGCTTGGGACCTCCAGGCCCTGAAGCTTTCTTT
CDR3 protein: CASSLGPPGPEAFF

D gene: TRBD1
V gene: TRBV25-1
clone size: NA
J gene: TRBJ2-7
CDR3 DNA: TGTGCCAGCAGTGAACAGGGGGACAGGACCTACGAGCAGTACTTC
CDR3 protein: CASSEQGDRTYEQYF

D gene: TRBD2
V gene: TRBV5-1
clone size: NA
J gene: TRBJ2-3
CDR3 DNA: TGCGCCAGCTCCCGTGACCTAGCGGGATCTACGCAGTATTTT
CDR3 protein: CASSRDLAGSTQYF

D gene: TRBD2
V gene: TRBV2
clone size: NA
J gene: TRBJ2-7
CDR3 DNA: TGTGCCAGCAGGGGAGGACTAGCGGGACACGAGCAGTACTTC
CDR3 protein: CASRGGLAGHEQYF

D gene: TRBD1
V gene: TRBV4-3
clone size: NA
J gene: TRBJ1-2
CDR3 DNA: TGCGCCAGCAGCGACAGGACAGGGGTTCACTACACCTTC
CDR3 protein: CASSDRTGVHYTF

D gene: NA
V gene: TRBV7-9
clone size: NA
J gene: TRBJ1-1
CDR3 DNA: TGTGCCAGCAGCCCAGGGGTCACTGAAGCTTTCTTT
CDR3 protein: CASSPGVTEAFF

D gene: NA
V gene: TRBV18
clone size: NA
J gene: TRBJ1-4
CDR3 DNA: TGTGCCAGCTCACGACCCAGAGGAGGAACTAATGAAAAACTGTTTTTT
CDR3 protein: CASSRPRGGTNEKLFF

D gene: NA
V gene: TRBV4-2
clone size: NA
J gene: TRBJ2-1
CDR3 DNA: TGTGCCAGCAGCCAAGAGGCGAGCGGCTCCTACAATGAGCAGTTCTTC
CDR3 protein: CASSQEASGSYNEQFF

D gene: TRBD2
V gene: TRBV7-2
clone size: NA
J gene: TRBJ2-1
CDR3 DNA: TGTGCCAGCAGCTTCACTAGCGGGATAGGGAATGAGCAGTTCTTC
CDR3 protein: CASSFTSGIGNEQFF

D gene: NA
V gene: TRBV3-1/TRBV3-2
clone size: NA
J gene: TRBJ1-1
CDR3 DNA: TGTGCCAGCAGTAAAGGCACAGGGAAAGCTTTCTTT
CDR3 protein: CASSKGTGKAFF

D gene: NA
V gene: TRBV18
clone size: NA
J gene: TRBJ1-2
CDR3 DNA: TGTGCCAGCTCAACATGGTTACAGGGTAGGAGTTGGTATGGCTACACCTTC
CDR3 protein: CASSTWLQGRSWYGYTF

D gene: NA
V gene: TRBV19
clone size: NA
J gene: TRBJ1-5
CDR3 DNA: TGTGCCAGTAGTTCATATTACCGGGACTATAATCAGCCCCAGCATTTT
CDR3 protein: CASSSYYRDYNQPQHF

D gene: NA
V gene: TRBV19
clone size: NA
J gene: TRBJ1-6
CDR3 DNA: TGTGCCAGTAGTAGGGGGCTTGATGGTTCACCCCTCCACTTT
CDR3 protein: CASSRGLDGSPLHF

D gene: TRBD2
V gene: TRBV10-3
clone size: NA
J gene: TRBJ2-3
CDR3 DNA: TGTGCCATCAGTGGATCCGGACTAGACCCCACAGATACGCAGTATTTT
CDR3 protein: CAISGSGLDPTDTQYF

D gene: NA
V gene: TRBV5-5
clone size: NA
J gene: TRBJ2-5
CDR3 DNA: TGTGCCAGCAGCTTGGACTATTACCCGTACTTC
CDR3 protein: CASSLDYYPYF

D gene: NA
V gene: TRBV7-2
clone size: once
J gene: TRBJ2-7
CDR3 DNA: TGTGCCAGCAGCTTTCAGGGTACCCACGAGCAGTACTTC
CDR3 protein: CASSFQGTHEQYF

D gene: TRBD1
V gene: TRBV5-3
clone size: NA
J gene: TRBJ1-4
CDR3 DNA: TGTGCCAGAAGCCCCGCAGGGGGGTTGCGGGGTCCTCCAACTAATGAAAAACTGTTTTTT
CDR3 protein: CARSPAGGLRGPPTNEKLFF

D gene: NA
V gene: TRBV28
clone size: NA
J gene: TRBJ1-3
CDR3 DNA: TGTGCCAGCAGTTTATTTGGGGCAGGGCAAAGAAACACCATATATTTT
CDR3 protein: CASSLFGAGQRNTIYF

D gene: NA
V gene: TRBV6-6
clone size: NA
J gene: TRBJ2-6
CDR3 DNA: TGTGCCAGCACATCAGGGTTCGGGGCCAACGTCCTGACTTTC
CDR3 protein: CASTSGFGANVLTF

D gene: TRBD2
V gene: TRBV27
clone size: NA
J gene: TRBJ2-7
CDR3 DNA: TGTGCCAGCAGTTCCGGACTAGCGGGGGTGCCCTACGAGCAGTACTTC
CDR3 protein: CASSSGLAGVPYEQYF